This T cell receptor beta chain was found in a study of shared clonotypes between healthy human individuals. Germline CDR1 reads GTSNPN; CDR2 reads SVGIG (reference sequence). This CDR3 is built from 11 residues. V lost 8 bases and J 4 bases, leaving 11 bases between the germline ends. Caucasian adults living in Nashville, Tennessee, provided all samples. The unsorted PBMC replicate PCRs were performed with roughly 300 ng DNA, roughly 30,000 T cell genomes. Only in-frame clones appear in the TCRdb table, and some are missing; sequencing was by immunoSEQ multiplex PCR. The sample lists fewer than 650,000 clones; about 82% were seen once.

The gene calls are TRBV30 and TRBJ1-2, with D uncertain. The receptor's source is a woman aged 35 to 49 in good health. Some clones in this sample may be carry-over from other donors' samples. The sample consisted of PBMCs. The CDR3: CAIGRIYGYTF. CDR3 bases: TGTGCCATAGGACGGATCTATGGCTACACCTTC.